This T cell receptor (beta chain) was observed in a study of cytomegalovirus exposure and HLA in healthy donors. Germline V gene sequence: CDR1 SGHRS, CDR2 YFSETQ. V was cut by 3 bases and J by 7 bases, with 11 bases left in between. The CDR3 has 14 residues. Whole-study findings and limits: Previous analysis showed most TCR beta V segments were productive about 87% or about 30% of the time. The study carried out a later analysis of TCR beta sequences. It associated approximately 16,000 of them with specific HLA alleles at a false discovery rate of 0.05. The dataset shows that most TCR sequences were rare, while some public TCRs occurred in many donors.

Note on this clone: Its target is not known.

Both 60 Vbeta primers and 13 Jbeta primers went into the PCR. Using immunoSEQ multiplex PCR, the repertoire was profiled, and TCRdb retains in-frame clones only, with some absent. Among about 160,000 clones listed, less than 90% were seen once. This receptor was taken from a woman under 30 in good health and CMV-seronegative. The rearrangement links TRBV5-1 to TRBJ1-6, with D possibly matching TRBD1 (6 bases). The sample was PBMCs. CDR3: CASSSGQPNSPLHF. The CDR3 nucleotides are TGCGCCAGCAGCTCCGGACAGCCCAATTCACCCCTCCACTTT.